This T cell receptor beta chain came from a study of blood T cells in healthy people across ages. Findings of the study overall: CMV status of donors was not determined, possibly confounding expanded clonotype changes. Bulk PBMC profiling left naive and antigen-experienced comparisons inconclusive.

Each sample had at least 6.5 million PBMCs isolated. Alongside a J-beta primer mix, a sample-barcoded 5' primer served in a second PCR lasting roughly 7 to 11 cycles. A template-switch adaptor that had 12 random nucleotides put a tag on each cDNA molecule. In TCRdb, the 5' RACE reads were re-called with MiXCR into one record per CDR3 protein. This sample has over a million distinct CDR3 sequences, with 35% to 55% found just once. Notes on this clonotype: What it recognizes is unknown.

The V gene's germline CDR1 is KGHDR and CDR2 SFDVKD. V lost 2 bases and J 0 bases, leaving 6 bases between the germline ends. CDR3 length equals 15 residues. The chain combines TRBV24-1 with TRBJ2-2; possibly TRBD1 or TRBD2 for D (5 bases each). The sequenced material came from blood. The sequence was obtained from a woman aged 55 to 70 in good health. CDR3 residues: CATSDWGPNTGELFF. CDR3 nucleotides: TGTGCCACCAGTGATTGGGGACCGAACACCGGGGAGCTGTTTTTT.